This T cell receptor (beta chain) was found in a study of blood T cells in healthy people across ages. Total RNA extracted from each sample amounted to at least 5.5 micrograms. Using a J-beta primer mix together with a sample-barcoded 5' primer, a second PCR was run for 7 to 11 cycles. Each cDNA molecule was tagged by a template-switch adaptor that had 12 random nucleotides. TCRdb recomputed calls from the 5' RACE reads with MiXCR, one row per CDR3 protein. The sample has approximately 600,000 distinct CDR3 sequences; around 54% are singletons. Concerning this clonotype: The target antigen is unknown.

V was cut by 7 bases and J by 15 bases, with 19 bases left in between. CDR1 and CDR2 (germline): MDHEN, SYDVKM. The CDR3 contains 12 residues. Study findings and constraints: Diversity estimated from one million T cells was considered an underestimate. Greater diversity and more naive CD4+ cells were seen in long-lived donors than in aged donors.

What was sequenced was blood. The TCR sequence derives from a man in his 60s in good health. The rearrangement uses TRBV28 and TRBJ2-1; no clear D gene. In DNA form, the CDR3 reads TGTGCCAGCATCCCCCAGGTTGGGTTCCCGTTCTTC. This codes for CASIPQVGFPFF.